Listed below are T cell receptor beta chains from one sample, sequenced in a study of early T cells in non-severe SARS-CoV-2 infection. One entry per CDR3 protein results from TCRdb running MiXCR on the 5' RACE reads. Among 55,000 to 85,000 distinct CDR3 sequences listed, 9% to 10% were seen once. The sample here was whole blood, taken at baseline. These receptors were collected from an adult who was a healthcare worker with PCR-confirmed SARS-CoV-2 infection or an uninfected control (not recorded which). Each CDR3 is given with its conserved first and last residue. A D gene is named only where the DNA matches it firmly. The size of a clone is reported for some rows only, either as once, few or many, or as a class for expanded clones.

J,size,D,V,DNA,CDR3
TRBJ2-7,NA,TRBD2,TRBV6-2/TRBV6-3,TGTGCCAGCAGTTTTGTAGCGGGAAGCAACGAGCAGTACTTC,CASSFVAGSNEQYF
TRBJ2-1,few,NA,TRBV24-1,TGTGCCACCAGTGATGGCCCCCCTAGGCCCTACAATGAGCAGTTCTTC,CATSDGPPRPYNEQFF
TRBJ2-1,few,TRBD2,TRBV5-1,TGCGCCAGCAGCTTGGAGGGGACTAGCGGGCTGTGGTTCTTC,CASSLEGTSGLWFF
TRBJ2-1,many,NA,TRBV20-1,TGCAGTGCTAGAGATCTGATAGGGAGCTCCTACAATGAGCAGTTCTTC,CSARDLIGSSYNEQFF
TRBJ1-5,many,NA,TRBV27,TGTGCCAGCAGTGCTGGTGTGGGGGTTCAGCCCCAGCATTTT,CASSAGVGVQPQHF
TRBJ1-1,many,NA,TRBV7-8,TGTGCCAGCAGCTTAGCACAAAAGAACACTGAAGCTTTCTTT,CASSLAQKNTEAFF
TRBJ2-1,NA,NA,TRBV5-4,TGTGCCAGCAGCTTGGCTTCTGGTTCCTACAATGAGCAGTTCTTC,CASSLASGSYNEQFF
TRBJ2-7,few,NA,TRBV28,TGTGCCAGCACCGTCGGGCGACAGGCTTCCGGGTACGAGCAGTACTTC,CASTVGRQASGYEQYF
TRBJ1-2,few,NA,TRBV6-1,TGTGCCAGCAGTGAACGGTCGGGGGGCGGCTATGGCTACACCTTC,CASSERSGGGYGYTF
TRBJ2-3,NA,NA,TRBV7-2,TGTGCCAGCAGCTTAATGCGGTTGCAATCAGATACGCAGTATTTT,CASSLMRLQSDTQYF
TRBJ2-7,NA,NA,TRBV20-1,TGCAGTGCTAACGTAAAGGGGCCCTACGAGCAGTACTTC,CSANVKGPYEQYF
TRBJ1-1,NA,NA,TRBV6-5,TGTGCCAGCAGTTACAGTGGGGCAGGGATCACTGAAGCTTTCTTT,CASSYSGAGITEAFF
TRBJ2-3,few,TRBD2,TRBV9,TGTGCCAGCAGCGTAGGTGTGGGGGGGACGCAGTATTTT,CASSVGVGGTQYF
TRBJ2-7,NA,NA,TRBV7-2,TGTGCCAGCAGCTTAGCGCTACGAGGCTACGAGCAGTACTTC,CASSLALRGYEQYF
TRBJ2-1,few,TRBD2,TRBV14,TGTGCCAGCAGCTCGACTAGCGGGAGAAACAATGAGCAGTTCTTC,CASSSTSGRNNEQFF
TRBJ2-3,many,TRBD1,TRBV24-1,TGTGCCACCAACCCGGGACAGGGGGCAGGAGATACGCAGTATTTT,CATNPGQGAGDTQYF
TRBJ2-1,many,TRBD2,TRBV2,TGTGCCAGCAGTACCACTAGCGGGGTATACAATGAGCAGTTCTTC,CASSTTSGVYNEQFF
TRBJ2-2,many,TRBD1,TRBV5-5,TGTGCCAGCAGTCAGGGACAGGGCATCACCGGGGAGCTGTTTTTT,CASSQGQGITGELFF
TRBJ2-1,NA,NA,TRBV9,TGTGCCAGCAGCCCCCGGGACGTATACAATGAGCAGTTCTTC,CASSPRDVYNEQFF
TRBJ2-7,NA,NA,TRBV3-1,TGTGCCAGCAGCCCCTCAGGCCTCTACGAGCAGTACTTC,CASSPSGLYEQYF
TRBJ2-7,few,NA,TRBV13,TGTGCCAGCAGCCCACCTAATTCCGCCTACGAGCAGTACTTC,CASSPPNSAYEQYF
TRBJ1-5,many,TRBD1,TRBV6-5,TGTGCCAGCAGCAGGACAGGGGGCGAAAATCAGCCCCAGCATTTT,CASSRTGGENQPQHF
TRBJ1-4,many,NA,TRBV28,TGTGCCAGCACAGGGACTGTCGTTCTTGAAAAACTGTTTTTT,CASTGTVVLEKLFF
TRBJ2-1,few,TRBD2,TRBV7-9,TGTGCCAGCAGCGTGGGACTAGCGGGTTACAATGAGCAGTTCTTC,CASSVGLAGYNEQFF
TRBJ1-2,few,NA,TRBV5-6,TGTGCCAGCAGCTCCGGGACAATGTATGGCTACACCTTC,CASSSGTMYGYTF
TRBJ2-3,NA,NA,TRBV15,TGTGCCACCAGCAGGTCAGATACGCAGTTTTTT,CATSRSDTQFF
TRBJ1-4,many,TRBD1,TRBV7-9,TGTGCCAGCAGCTTCGGACAGGGGTTATATGAAAAACTGTTTTTT,CASSFGQGLYEKLFF
TRBJ2-1,NA,NA,TRBV20-1,TGCAGTGCTAGTGCGGAGTACAATGAGCAGTTCTTC,CSASAEYNEQFF
TRBJ2-1,NA,TRBD2,TRBV30,TGTGCCTGGAGTGACAGCGGGATCTCCTACAATGAGCAGTTCTTC,CAWSDSGISYNEQFF
TRBJ2-1,many,TRBD2,TRBV11-2,TGTGCCAGCAGCTTATTTGTCGCGGGGGGCTACAATGAGCAGTTCTTC,CASSLFVAGGYNEQFF
TRBJ2-5,NA,NA,TRBV7-3,TGTGCCAGCAGCCGGGGACTCGTTGAGACCCAGTACTTC,CASSRGLVETQYF
TRBJ2-3,NA,TRBD1,TRBV19,TGTGCCAGTAGTACCACAGGGGGCCGGGGTACGCAGTATTTT,CASSTTGGRGTQYF
TRBJ1-5,few,NA,TRBV20-1,TGCAGTGCTACGATCGGACAGCGCAATCAGCCCCAGCATTTT,CSATIGQRNQPQHF
TRBJ1-1,few,NA,TRBV20-1,TGCAGTGCTCCGGTGGACACTGAAGCTTTCTTT,CSAPVDTEAFF
TRBJ2-1,many,NA,TRBV28,TGTGCCAGCAGTACCCAGATAGACCGCTCCTACAATGAGCAGTTCTTC,CASSTQIDRSYNEQFF
TRBJ2-1,many,NA,TRBV29-1,TGCAGCGTTGAAGTCCAGGGAAGCTCCTACAATGAGCAGTTCTTC,CSVEVQGSSYNEQFF
TRBJ1-2,few,TRBD1,TRBV6-5,TGTGCCAGCAGTTACGCATGGGACAGGAGCTATGGCTACACCTTC,CASSYAWDRSYGYTF
TRBJ2-7,medium-sized,TRBD2,TRBV7-3,TGTGCCAGCAGCGGCGGACTAGCGGGTTATGGTTGTTGGTACTTC,CASSGGLAGYGCWYF
TRBJ2-1,many,TRBD2,TRBV6-6,TGTGCCAGCAACTGGGGGGGATCGAGTGAGCAGTTCTTC,CASNWGGSSEQFF
TRBJ1-5,few,NA,TRBV6-5,TGTGCCAGCAGCCAAGGGGTTTCTCAGCCCCAGCATTTT,CASSQGVSQPQHF
TRBJ2-5,few,TRBD2,TRBV29-1,TGCAGCGGGGGGGGACTAGCGGGAGAGACCCAGTACTTC,CSGGGLAGETQYF
TRBJ1-4,many,NA,TRBV15,TGTGCCACCAGCAGAGACAGGAATGAAAAACTGTTTTTT,CATSRDRNEKLFF